This T cell receptor beta chain was sequenced in a study of blood T cell repertoires in COVID-19 (dated by TCRdb to the early 2020s). Concerning the study at large: Samples from collaborators originated in the United States, Italy and Spain and spanned both the acute and convalescent phases of COVID-19. The material from the prospective study consisted of cDNA or gDNA derived from T cells, B-cell-depleted T cells, or PBMCs. Subjects who had been exposed to COVID-19, were actively infected with it, or had recovered from it provided the deeply sampled blood TCRbeta repertoires that made up the dataset. The repertoires were made available in a free public database intended to serve as a resource for research on the immune response to SARS-CoV-2. Samples were obtained from the ongoing ImmuneRACE study (first 160 participants) and from over a thousand subjects provided by 6 global collaborators. Sample metadata almost always included a de-identified subject ID, COVID-19 status, age in years and sex. HLA class I and class II types, where available, came from metadata supplied by the sample provider rather than from assay-based typing.

Here is what the overall study found, with its caveats: Clinical and demographic metadata were provided uncurated, with the amount varying by source and participant.

The immunoSEQ Assay, a bias-controlled multiplex PCR, was used to amplify TCRbeta CDR3 regions from genomic DNA. In the source study's methods: Nucleated cell counts per sample were estimated from amplification of reference gene primers within the assay. To quantify the absolute abundance of each unique TCRbeta CDR3 rearrangement, sequence reads were collapsed and filtered. For each sample, productive Simpson clonality was calculated by taking the square root of Simpson's diversity index across productive rearrangements. The table was pulled from immuneACCESS by TCRdb, which kept in-frame rearrangements only. Such tables lose some clones; where checked, under half of the loss comes from unresolved V genes, and the rest has no known cause. The V and J calls and clone size were taken over from that table, and D and trimming were inferred from the DNA. In all, the sample holds 300,000 to 350,000 clones, and more than 70% of those were seen once. Around 1.6% of the sample rests with the top ten.

The junction shows trimming of 10 bases on V and 5 bases on J, and the gene matches do not reach 13 bases of it. Including cysteine and phenylalanine, the CDR3 has 14 amino acids. The sequence is cut down to CDR3 DNA, 42 bases in frame from base 1. Sequences MNHEY (CDR1) and SVGAGI (CDR2) are obtained from the germline V gene. Of note for this clone: It lacks a known antigen. It has no much larger one-base neighbor in the sample; base qualities were not kept.

In Seattle, one collaborating source enrolled patients while the infection was active and tracked those patients longitudinally over the course of disease. The collaborating institutions used their own protocols to collect whole blood in K2EDTA tubes. For TCRbeta analysis, collaborators shipped samples as frozen whole blood, isolated PBMCs, or DNA extracted from either of those sample types. This TCR came from a woman aged 25-40 years with COVID-19, enrolled during active disease. The sequence links TRBV6-5 to TRBJ1-2, with 7 central nucleotides matching TRBD1. The sample was peripheral blood. The DNA sequence is TGTGCCACTGAGGAAAGGGGGCGCCGATATGGCTACACCTTC. Its protein is CATEERGRRYGYTF.